Shown below are 27 T cell receptor beta chains from a single sample sequenced in a study of T cell responses to AZD1222 COVID-19 vaccine. Assay: immunoSEQ multiplex PCR; the TCRdb copy retains only in-frame clones and omits some. The data hold roughly 170,000 clones, with roughly nine tenths observed a single time. Material: peripheral blood, obtained on day 0 of AZD1222 vaccination. All receptors derive from an adult in good health.

This clone has only one observation. In DNA form, the CDR3 reads TGTGCCAGCAGTGAAGCATACCGTCCTTTTTCCTATAATTCACCCCTCCACTTT. Protein sequence: CASSEAYRPFSYNSPLHF. The genes are TRBV2 and TRBJ1-6; D remains unclear. CDR1 is SNHLY, CDR2 FYNNEI, per germline. V lost 0 bases, J lost 1 base, and 13 bases lay in between. The CDR3 length is 18 residues.

The gene calls are TRBV11-2 and TRBJ1-2; D is unresolved. There are 15 residues in the CDR3. Trimming stripped 0 bases from V and 0 bases from J, with 8 bases between. Germline V gene data show CDR1 as SGHAT and CDR2 as FQNNGV. The CDR3 nucleotides read TGTGCCAGCAGCTTAGAGGGCAGCTCTAACTATGGCTACACCTTC. It translates to CASSLEGSSNYGYTF.

The rearrangement links TRBV6-5 to TRBJ1-1, with TRBD1 as a possible D gene (6 bases). The germline CDR1 and CDR2 sequences are MNHEY and SVGAGI. V was shortened by 4 bases and J by 1 base, with 13 bases between the two germline ends. CDR3 length: 15 amino acids. The CDR3 coding sequence is TGTGCCAGCAGTTCGTTGGGACAAGCGAACACTGAAGCTTTCTTT. Residues: CASSSLGQANTEAFF.

The rearrangement uses TRBV6-5 and TRBJ1-4; possible D gene TRBD1, 6 bases. The CDR3 is 15 residues long. The germline V gene encodes CDR1 MNHEY and CDR2 SVGAGI. V shed 7 bases and J shed 8 bases, with 20 bases lying between them. The CDR3, as DNA: TGTGCCAGCATTCCCGGAGGGGGAGGCGGCGAAAAACTGTTTTTT. Its protein is CASIPGGGGGEKLFF.

The chain combines TRBV6-5 with TRBJ2-1; D is ambiguous. Germline lookup yields CDR1 MNHEY and CDR2 SVGAGI. Between the trimmed V and J ends, which lost 4 bases and 6 bases, there was a span of 16 bases. The CDR3 runs to 15 residues. This chain's CDR3 is CASSLDSLRGNEQFF. Written as DNA, the CDR3 is TGTGCCAGCAGTTTAGACTCACTCAGAGGCAATGAGCAGTTCTTC.

The chain employs TRBV7-2 and TRBJ2-7; TRBD1 matches at 7 bases. Germline V CDR1 and CDR2: SGHTA, FQGNSA. The CDR3 is 14 amino acids. V lost 2 bases and J lost 3; bases outside the gene matches: 4. As DNA, the CDR3 is TGTGCCAGCAGCTTATCCCGGGACAGCTACGAGCAGTACTTC. It encodes CASSLSRDSYEQYF.

The chain joins TRBV10-3 to TRBJ2-2; TRBD2 is a possible D gene (6 bases). Trimming removed 0 bases at V and 1 base at J, with 6 bases between. CDR1 and CDR2 from the germline V gene are ENHRY and SYGVKD. The CDR3 is 15 amino acids. The CDR3 DNA reads as TGTGCCATCAGTGAGTCGGGGGGGAACACCGGGGAGCTGTTTTTT. This sequence encodes CAISESGGNTGELFF.

The genes are TRBV13 and TRBJ2-3; TRBD2 matches at 8 bases. The germline V gene has CDR1 PRHDT and CDR2 FYEKMQ (reference sequence). The length of the CDR3 is 15 residues. V was pared by 1 base and J by 3 bases, with 3 bases of the junction left unmatched. The CDR3 here is CASSLDGGATDTQYF. The CDR3 bases are TGTGCCAGCAGCTTAGACGGGGGGGCAACAGATACGCAGTATTTT.

The chain employs TRBV5-1 and TRBJ2-5; no reliable D call. V was cut by 0 bases and J by 1 base, with 10 bases left in between. The CDR3 contains 15 residues. The germline V gene encodes CDR1 SGHRS and CDR2 YFSETQ. The CDR3 nucleotides read TGCGCCAGCAGCTTGGGGGCAGCTTTCCAAGAGACCCAGTACTTC. This sequence encodes CASSLGAAFQETQYF.

V gene TRBV2 combines with J gene TRBJ1-2; 9 nucleotides line up with TRBD1. With 6 bases clipped from V and 4 bases from J, the junction kept 6 bases outside the gene matches. Germline-derived CDR1 and CDR2 are SNHLY and FYNNEI. This CDR3 has 14 residues. Written as DNA, the CDR3 is TGTGCCAGCAGCTATGCGACAGGGGGCTATGGCTACACCTTC. Its protein product is CASSYATGGYGYTF.

This clone was seen only once. The rearrangement links TRBV19 to TRBJ2-1; D unclear. CDR1 is LNHDA, CDR2 SQIVND, per germline (reference sequence). V lost 3 bases to trimming and J lost 6 bases, with 15 bases between them. This CDR3 has 15 amino acids. The CDR3 loop is CASSMARSDLNEQFF. In DNA form, the CDR3 reads TGTGCCAGTAGTATGGCTCGGAGCGATCTCAATGAGCAGTTCTTC.

This chain connects TRBV7-2 to TRBJ2-2; TRBD1 agrees at 7 bases. Germline lookup yields CDR1 SGHTA and CDR2 FQGNSA. V lost 5 bases to trimming and J lost 7 bases; unmatched junction nucleotides: 10. This CDR3 has 15 amino acids. CDR3 DNA sequence: TGTGCCAGCAGCCCCGACAGGGTTGACGGCGGGGAGCTGTTTTTT. Its translation: CASSPDRVDGGELFF.

The chain has TRBV24-1 and TRBJ2-2; 9 bases are a match to TRBD1. This CDR3 has 19 amino acids. Germline-derived CDR1 and CDR2 are KGHDR and SFDVKD. The V segment lost 2 bases and the J segment 0 bases; nucleotides outside the gene matches: 9. CDR3 loop: CATSDSTQGAFANTGELFF. The CDR3 region has the DNA TGTGCCACCAGTGATTCGACACAGGGGGCCTTTGCGAACACCGGGGAGCTGTTTTTT.

The chain employs TRBV6-6 and TRBJ1-2; D gene unclear. The CDR3 consists of 10 residues. Germline loops: CDR1 MNHNY, CDR2 SVGAGI (reference sequence). Trimming removed 6 bases from V and 6 bases from J, with 5 bases in between. The CDR3 DNA reads as TGTGCCAGCAGCCGAGATGGCTACACCTTC. Residues: CASSRDGYTF.

For the CDR3, the DNA is TGTGCCAGCAGTCGGGCGGGGAGCTCCTACGAGCAGTACTTC. Its translation: CASSRAGSSYEQYF. This sequence joins TRBV6-2 or TRBV6-3 and TRBJ2-7, with D perhaps matching TRBD2 (6 bases). Germline lookup yields CDR1 MNHEY and CDR2 SVGEGT. The CDR3 sequence is 14 residues long. V was cut by 5 bases and J by 0 bases, with 11 bases left in between.

The chain links TRBV27 to TRBJ1-3; D perhaps matches TRBD1 (6 bases). This CDR3 has 15 residues. CDR1 and CDR2 (germline): MNHEY, SMNVEV (reference sequence). V dropped 5 bases and J dropped 4 bases, with 15 bases sitting between them. The CDR3 loop reads CASSPGTRGGNTIYF. CDR3 nucleotides: TGTGCCAGCAGTCCCGGGACACGGGGAGGAAACACCATATATTTT.

The genes are TRBV5-4 and TRBJ2-2, with D maybe TRBD2 (7 bases). The CDR3 is 18 amino acids. Germline values: CDR1 SGHNT, CDR2 YYREEE (reference sequence). Trimming left V 6 bases short and J 2 bases short, with 23 bases between. CDR3 residues: CASTLPKGEGVNTGELFF. The CDR3 DNA follows: TGTGCCAGCACATTACCTAAAGGGGAGGGGGTTAACACCGGGGAGCTGTTTTTT.

With respect to this clone: The sample carries other DNA sequences with the same CDR3. CDR3 protein: CASSYGGAGNTIYF. The CDR3 bases are TGTGCCAGCAGTTACGGAGGCGCCGGAAACACCATATATTTT. The genes are TRBV6-5 and TRBJ1-3; no clear D gene. CDR1 is MNHEY and CDR2 is SVGAGI in the germline V gene. V lost 2 bases and J lost 4, with 9 bases in between. This CDR3 spans 14 amino acids.

V gene TRBV27 combines with J gene TRBJ1-2; D is undetermined. The germline CDR1 and CDR2 sequences are MNHEY and SMNVEV (reference sequence). The CDR3 extends over 13 amino acids. The V and J ends lost 5 bases and 2 bases respectively, with 9 bases between them. CDR3 sequence reads: CASSPYLNYGYTF. The CDR3 DNA follows: TGTGCCAGCAGTCCGTACTTAAACTATGGCTACACCTTC.

The V and J genes are TRBV6-6 and TRBJ1-1; no firm D call. CDR1 and CDR2 from the germline V gene are MNHNY and SVGAGI (reference sequence). The CDR3 contains 13 residues. Trimming removed 6 bases at V and 4 bases at J, with 12 bases between. CDR3 sequence reads: CASRGAGGTEAFF. The CDR3 nucleotides read TGTGCCAGCAGAGGCGCGGGTGGCACTGAAGCTTTCTTT.

The chain links TRBV23-1 to TRBJ2-3; 9 bases map to TRBD2. TRBV23-1 belongs to the ORF category, with a function that is uncertain. The CDR3 is 16 residues long. V lost 4 bases and J lost 3; bases outside the gene matches: 8. The CDR3 DNA reads as TGCGCCAGCAGTCCTAGTAGCGGGGGTAAGACAGATACGCAGTATTTT. Translating gives CASSPSSGGKTDTQYF.

The V call is TRBV5-6, the J call TRBJ1-1, with D tentatively TRBD1 (5 bases). The CDR3 runs 14 residues. Germline V gene sequence: CDR1 SGHDT, CDR2 YYEEEE. V was cut by 1 base and J by 0 bases, with 7 bases left in between. The CDR3 coding sequence is TGTGCCAGCAGCTTGTTACAGGTGAACACTGAAGCTTTCTTT. Translating it yields CASSLLQVNTEAFF.

J is TRBJ1-4 and V is TRBV5-1, with 8 bases that match TRBD1. CDR1 and CDR2 from the germline V gene are SGHRS and YFSETQ. This CDR3 region has 15 residues. Germline trimming cut 4 bases from V and 3 bases from J; bases unmatched to any gene: 5. This CDR3 reads CASSGGTGANEKLFF. DNA for the CDR3: TGCGCCAGCAGCGGGGGGACAGGAGCTAATGAAAAACTGTTTTTT.

V is TRBV11-2 and J is TRBJ1-6; maybe TRBD1 (5 bases). CDR3 length: 14 residues. Trimming stripped 1 base from V and 10 bases from J, with 11 bases between. Per the germline V gene, CDR1 is SGHAT and CDR2 is FQNNGV. The CDR3 spells CASSLAIGGSPLHF. CDR3 bases: TGTGCCAGCAGCTTAGCCATCGGGGGGTCACCCCTCCACTTT.

This chain joins TRBV13 and TRBJ1-5; D unresolved. V lost 5 bases and J 9 bases, leaving 11 bases between the germline ends. Germline V gene sequence: CDR1 PRHDT, CDR2 FYEKMQ (reference sequence). This CDR3 contains 12 residues. The CDR3 bases are TGTGCCAGCAGCCTAAAGGATCGGCCCCAGCATTTT. Translated: CASSLKDRPQHF.

This clone was picked up a small number of times. The rearrangement links TRBV6-2 or TRBV6-3 to TRBJ1-4, with D possibly being TRBD1 (5 bases). This CDR3 is 17 amino acids long. V lost 0 bases to trimming and J lost 5 bases, with 16 bases between them. In germline, CDR1 is MNHEY, CDR2 SVGEGT. The CDR3 sequence is CASSYSWGDRTNEKLFF. The CDR3 bases are TGTGCCAGCAGTTACTCGTGGGGAGACAGAACAAATGAAAAACTGTTTTTT.

The chain uses TRBV7-9 and TRBJ1-6; 8 bases are a match to TRBD1. CDR3 length: 17 residues. Germline CDR1 is SEHNR and CDR2 is FQNEAQ (reference sequence). V lost 6 bases and J lost 1; bases outside the gene matches: 8. The CDR3 loop is CASRDWGQESYNSPLHF. In DNA form, the CDR3 reads TGTGCCAGCAGGGACTGGGGACAGGAATCCTATAATTCACCCCTCCACTTT.